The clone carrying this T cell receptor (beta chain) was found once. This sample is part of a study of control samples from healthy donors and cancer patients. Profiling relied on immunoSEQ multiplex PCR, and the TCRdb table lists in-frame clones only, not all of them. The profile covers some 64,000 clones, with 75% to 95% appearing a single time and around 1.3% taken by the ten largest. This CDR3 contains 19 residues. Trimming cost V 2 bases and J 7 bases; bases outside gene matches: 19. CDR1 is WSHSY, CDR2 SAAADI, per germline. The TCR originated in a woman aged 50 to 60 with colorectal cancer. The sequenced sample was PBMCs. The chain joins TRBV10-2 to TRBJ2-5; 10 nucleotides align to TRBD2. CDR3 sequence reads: CASSEPLAGLSRDTGTQYF. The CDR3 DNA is TGCGCCAGCAGTGAGCCACTAGCGGGATTGTCGAGGGACACAGGGACCCAGTACTTC.